These 31 T cell receptor beta chains came from one sample sequenced in a study of siplizumab effects on memory and regulatory T cells (dated by TCRdb to between 2018 and 2021). Library generation was performed with the immunoSEQ multiplex PCR assay. TCRdb's version of the immuneACCESS table is confined to in-frame rearrangements and falls short of the full clone set. An unresolved V gene accounts for under half of the shortfall where checked; the remainder is of unknown origin. Recorded for this sample are over 45,000 clones; 95% to 98% of them occurred a single time. Clones ranked in the top ten supply 1.1% of the sample. The specimen sequenced was naive CD8+ T cells sorted from blood. This specimen's cell subset or site label, per the study, means: unstimulated naive T cells. These receptors originate from a human donor in good health.

This rearrangement joins TRBV7-9 to TRBJ2-3; D remains unclear. Germline V gene lookup returns CDR1 SEHNR and CDR2 FQNEAQ (reference sequence). The CDR3 loop spans 11 amino acids. V dropped 3 bases and J dropped 3 bases, with 1 base sitting between them. CDR3 sequence reads: CASSFTDTQYF. CDR3 nucleotides: TGTGCCAGCAGCTTTACAGATACGCAGTATTTT. The variable domain in full, completed from reference TRBV7-9 and TRBJ2-3, reads DTGVSQNPRHKITKRGQNVTFRCDPISEHNRLYWYRQTLGQGPEFLTYFQNEAQLEKSRLLSDRFSAERPKGSFSTLEIQRTEQGDSAMYLCASSFTDTQYFGPGTRLTVL.

The chain carries TRBV6-5 and TRBJ2-5, with D unclear. This CDR3 is built from 12 residues. Trimming removed 5 bases from V and 5 bases from J, with 9 bases in between. Germline loops: CDR1 MNHEY, CDR2 SVGAGI. The CDR3: CASSDNAETQYF. Written as DNA, the CDR3 is TGTGCCAGCAGTGACAATGCGGAGACCCAGTACTTC.

The chain employs TRBV27 and TRBJ2-1, with D possibly matching TRBD2 (5 bases). Trimming took off 4 bases at V and 4 bases at J, with 14 bases between the two ends. Germline CDR1 MNHEY, CDR2 SMNVEV (reference sequence). This CDR3 spans 15 amino acids. The CDR3 sequence is CASSSLASIYNEQFF. The CDR3 DNA follows: TGTGCCAGCAGTTCCTTAGCGTCAATTTACAATGAGCAGTTCTTC.

V and J are TRBV29-1 and TRBJ2-3, with 8 bases identical to TRBD1. The CDR3 loop spans 14 amino acids. CDR1 is SQVTM and CDR2 is ANQGSEA in the germline V gene. V lost 6 bases and J lost 2; bases outside the gene matches: 7. The CDR3 spells CSVTGVQFTDTQYF. CDR3 DNA: TGCAGCGTGACAGGGGTACAGTTCACAGATACGCAGTATTTT.

The gene calls are TRBV27 and TRBJ2-7, with D perhaps TRBD1 (6 bases). This CDR3 spans 13 amino acids. V lost 4 bases and J 4 bases, leaving 11 bases between the germline ends. Germline CDR1 MNHEY, CDR2 SMNVEV (reference sequence). The CDR3 here is CASSWDKSYEQYF. DNA of the CDR3: TGTGCCAGCAGTTGGGACAAATCTTACGAGCAGTACTTC.

The V call is TRBV5-5, the J call TRBJ2-5, with 8 bases that match TRBD2. The CDR3 extends over 18 amino acids. The V gene end was trimmed by 0 bases and the J gene end by 2 bases; junction bases not matched to a gene: 12. Germline V gene lookup returns CDR1 SGHKS and CDR2 YYEKEE (reference sequence). The CDR3 protein is CASSLVYGRADLQETQYF. In DNA, the CDR3 is TGTGCCAGCAGCTTGGTTTACGGGAGGGCCGACCTTCAAGAGACCCAGTACTTC.

The V and J genes are TRBV9 and TRBJ2-7; 7 bases align to TRBD2. The ends lost 0 bases at V and 2 bases at J; junction bases unmatched: 2. The CDR3 is 14 amino acids. Germline-derived CDR1 and CDR2 are SGDLS and YYNGEE. The CDR3 DNA follows: TGTGCCAGCAGCGTAGGAGGGACTACCTACGAGCAGTACTTC. It encodes CASSVGGTTYEQYF. Drawing the rest from reference TRBV9 and TRBJ2-7, the complete variable domain is DSGVTQTPKHLITATGQRVTLRCSPRSGDLSVYWYQQSLDQGLQFLIQYYNGEERAKGNILERFSAQQFPDLHSELNLSSLELGDSALYFCASSVGGTTYEQYFGPGTRLTVT.

The V gene is TRBV28, the J gene TRBJ2-7; TRBD1 is a possible D gene (5 bases). Germline V gene sequence: CDR1 MDHEN, CDR2 SYDVKM. Trimming cost V 3 bases and J 4 bases, with 13 bases left between them. The CDR3 consists of 14 residues. CDR3 region: CASSFGAGMYEQYF. For the CDR3, the DNA is TGTGCCAGCAGTTTTGGGGCAGGGATGTACGAGCAGTACTTC.

This rearrangement joins TRBV28 to TRBJ2-7; 7 bases fit TRBD2. CDR1 and CDR2 from the germline V gene are MDHEN and SYDVKM. Trimming took 5 bases from V and 0 from J; bases not matched to a gene: 4. This CDR3 has 14 amino acids. CDR3 bases: TGTGCCAGCAGTCGAACTAGCGTCTCCTACGAGCAGTACTTC. Translating it yields CASSRTSVSYEQYF.

This clone is a singleton in its sample. The rearrangement links TRBV6-6 to TRBJ2-1; 8 bases line up with TRBD2. The CDR3 length is 14 residues. The germline gives CDR1 MNHNY, CDR2 SVGAGI (reference sequence). J was trimmed by 8 bases and V by 6 bases; bases with no gene match: 9. This CDR3 reads CASRGLAGSYEQFF. For the CDR3, the DNA is TGTGCCAGCAGAGGACTAGCAGGTAGCTATGAGCAGTTCTTC.

The V gene is TRBV2, the J gene TRBJ1-1; 8 bases align to TRBD1. After removal of 6 bases from V and 6 bases from J, the junction contained 6 bases not matched to a gene. The CDR3 contains 13 residues. From germline, CDR1 is SNHLY and CDR2 FYNNEI. The CDR3 DNA sequence: TGTGCCAGCAGATTACAGGGGGACGCTGAAGCTTTCTTT. Translated, it gives CASRLQGDAEAFF.

This clone is a singleton in its sample. The J gene is TRBJ1-5, the V gene TRBV6-1; tentative D call: TRBD1 (5 bases). The germline V gene has CDR1 MNHNS and CDR2 SASEGT. Trimming removed 4 bases from V and 0 bases from J, with 7 bases in between. This CDR3 is built from 14 residues. This CDR3 is CASSGGSSNQPQHF. In nucleotides, the CDR3 is TGTGCCAGCAGTGGGGGGAGTAGCAATCAGCCCCAGCATTTT.

The genes are TRBV7-8 and TRBJ2-7; D perhaps matches TRBD2 (6 bases). This CDR3 comprises 15 residues. Germline assignment: CDR1 SGHVS and CDR2 FQNEAQ. V shed 4 bases and J shed 1 base, with 14 bases lying between them. The CDR3 DNA follows: TGTGCCAGCAGCTCGTCGCGGGGCGGTTCCTACGAGCAGTACTTC. Encoded protein: CASSSSRGGSYEQYF.

The rearrangement links TRBV6-1 to TRBJ1-5; no definite D call. The germline V and J ends were trimmed by 5 bases and 4 bases, with 15 bases remaining between them. This CDR3 has 15 residues. Germline assignment: CDR1 MNHNS and CDR2 SASEGT. The CDR3 coding sequence is TGTGCCAGCAGTCCGGAAGAAGGCACTAATCAGCCCCAGCATTTT. Its translation is CASSPEEGTNQPQHF.

In DNA form, the CDR3 reads TGTGCCAGCAGTTTGGCAGGAGTGGGATCCTACGAGCAGTACTTC. It yields the protein CASSLAGVGSYEQYF. The chain recombines TRBV27 with TRBJ2-7; D remains ambiguous. Germline loops: CDR1 MNHEY, CDR2 SMNVEV (reference sequence). This CDR3 comprises 15 residues. The germline V and J ends were trimmed by 3 bases and 1 base, with 13 bases remaining between them.

This chain connects TRBV21-1 to TRBJ2-7. TRBV21-1 is shown as a pseudogene. The CDR3 covers 13 residues. In DNA form, the CDR3 reads TGTGCCAACTACTCCGGGACCTCCTACGAGCAGTACTTC. Amino acids: CANYSGTSYEQYF.

The genes are TRBV11-2 and TRBJ2-7, with 7 bases that match TRBD1. V gave up 5 bases and J gave up 3 bases; unmatched junction bases: 7. Germline CDR1 reads SGHAT; CDR2 reads FQNNGV. The CDR3 length is 14 residues. DNA of the CDR3: TGTGCCAGCAGCAGCCGGGACAGAAACTACGAGCAGTACTTC. Protein sequence: CASSSRDRNYEQYF.

The V call is TRBV9, the J call TRBJ1-6; D perhaps matches TRBD1 (5 bases). Germline CDR1 and CDR2: SGDLS and YYNGEE. The length of the CDR3 is 15 residues. Between the trimmed V and J ends, which lost 4 bases and 7 bases, there was a span of 15 bases. CDR3 in amino acids: CASSSTGAENSPLHF. Written as DNA, the CDR3 is TGTGCCAGCAGCTCCACCGGGGCAGAAAATTCACCCCTCCACTTT.

The V gene is TRBV5-1, the J gene TRBJ2-5; no definite D call. Trimming stripped 0 bases from V and 5 bases from J, with 5 bases between. The germline CDR1 and CDR2 sequences are SGHRS and YFSETQ. This CDR3 is built from 12 residues. The CDR3 loop reads CASSLEYETQYF. DNA of the CDR3: TGCGCCAGCAGCTTGGAGTATGAGACCCAGTACTTC.

J is TRBJ2-1 and V is TRBV5-1; 8 positions agree with TRBD2. The CDR3 has 16 amino acids. Looked up from germline, CDR1 is SGHRS and CDR2 is YFSETQ. V was clipped by 0 bases and J by 3 bases; unmatched bases: 5. The CDR3 DNA reads TGCGCCAGCAGCTTGGTTACGGGAGGGGTCTACAATGAGCAGTTCTTC. It is translated as CASSLVTGGVYNEQFF.

The V gene is TRBV4-2, the J gene TRBJ1-5; 7 positions agree with TRBD1. The trim removed 0 bases at V and 1 base at J, leaving 6 bases unmatched. This CDR3 has 17 amino acids. The germline CDR1 and CDR2 sequences are LGHNA and YNFKEQ. The DNA of the CDR3 is TGTGCCAGCAGCCAAGATCGACAGGGAGCAAGCAATCAGCCCCAGCATTTT. It codes for CASSQDRQGASNQPQHF.

CDR3 in amino acids: CASRFLLSGRGADTQYF. The CDR3 region has the DNA TGTGCCAGCAGATTTCTCCTTAGCGGGAGAGGGGCAGATACGCAGTATTTT. The rearrangement links TRBV27 to TRBJ2-3; 9 bases map to TRBD2. The CDR3 spans 17 residues. V dropped 6 bases and J dropped 4; count of bases not matched to a gene: 14. Germline values: CDR1 MNHEY, CDR2 SMNVEV (reference sequence).

The chain couples TRBV27 to TRBJ2-4; tentative D call: TRBD1 (5 bases). V was shortened by 3 bases and J by 3 bases, with 9 bases between the two germline ends. This CDR3 spans 14 amino acids. Germline V gives CDR1 MNHEY, CDR2 SMNVEV (reference sequence). In DNA, the CDR3 is TGTGCCAGCAGTTTCGGCAGGGACAAAAACATTCAGTACTTC. Amino acid sequence: CASSFGRDKNIQYF.

J is TRBJ2-3 and V is TRBV2, with 8 positions matching TRBD2. V lost 3 bases to trimming and J lost 6 bases; unmatched junction nucleotides: 8. This CDR3 has 15 residues. Germline V gives CDR1 SNHLY, CDR2 FYNNEI. This CDR3 is CASSDVSGDRDTQYF. CDR3 in DNA: TGTGCCAGCAGTGATGTTAGCGGGGACCGGGATACGCAGTATTTT.

Here the CDR3 DNA reads TGCAGCGTTGACTCTCAGAGACAGGTCACTGAAGCTTTCTTT. Translation gives CSVDSQRQVTEAFF. The chain links TRBV29-1 to TRBJ1-1, with D tentatively TRBD1 (6 bases). Trimming removed 3 bases from V and 4 bases from J, with 15 bases in between. The CDR3 spans 14 residues. Germline CDR1 and CDR2: SQVTM and ANQGSEA.

This rearrangement joins TRBV6-5 to TRBJ2-1; TRBD1 aligns across 7 bases. Trimming at V came to 4 bases and at J to 0 bases, leaving 6 bases not matched to a gene. This CDR3 has 16 residues. Germline V lookup: CDR1 MNHEY, CDR2 SVGAGI. CDR3 residues: CASSLDRPSSYNEQFF. CDR3 bases: TGTGCCAGCAGTTTGGACAGGCCGAGCTCCTACAATGAGCAGTTCTTC.

The genes are TRBV5-8 and TRBJ1-1; possibly TRBD1 for D (6 bases). Trimming removed 3 bases at V and 5 bases at J, with 14 bases between. The CDR3 spans 14 residues. Per the germline V gene, CDR1 is SGHTS and CDR2 is YDEGEE. CDR3 protein: CASSYAEGVTEAFF. The CDR3 bases are TGTGCCAGCAGCTACGCCGAGGGGGTTACTGAAGCTTTCTTT.

This chain links TRBV28 with TRBJ1-3; D is unclear. The CDR3 sequence is 13 residues long. Looked up from germline, CDR1 is MDHEN and CDR2 is SYDVKM. V lost 3 bases to trimming and J lost 4 bases, with 7 bases between them. The CDR3 here is CASSFGSGNTIYF. The CDR3, as DNA: TGTGCCAGCAGTTTTGGATCAGGAAACACCATATATTTT.

The genes are TRBV18 and TRBJ1-1; maybe TRBD1 (5 bases). V lost 3 bases and J 5 bases, leaving 10 bases between the germline ends. The CDR3 has 13 amino acids. The germline V gene encodes CDR1 KGHSH and CDR2 LQKENI. CDR3 DNA: TGTGCCAGCTCACCCCTGGGGGGAACTGAAGCTTTCTTT. Its translation is CASSPLGGTEAFF.

The V gene is TRBV13, the J gene TRBJ2-2; D is unclear. The CDR3 extends over 12 amino acids. The germline V gene has CDR1 PRHDT and CDR2 FYEKMQ (reference sequence). Trimming pared 6 bases from V and 5 bases from J, leaving 7 bases between. The CDR3, as DNA: TGTGCCAGCAGTTCAAGTACCGGGGAGCTGTTTTTT. This translates into CASSSSTGELFF.

The chain couples TRBV9 to TRBJ2-2; D remains unclear. The CDR3 length is 15 residues. Germline V CDR1 and CDR2: SGDLS, YYNGEE. Trimming pared 0 bases from V and 1 base from J, leaving 7 bases between. This CDR3 reads CASSVAGQNTGELFF. The CDR3 nucleotides read TGTGCCAGCAGCGTAGCAGGTCAGAACACCGGGGAGCTGTTTTTT.